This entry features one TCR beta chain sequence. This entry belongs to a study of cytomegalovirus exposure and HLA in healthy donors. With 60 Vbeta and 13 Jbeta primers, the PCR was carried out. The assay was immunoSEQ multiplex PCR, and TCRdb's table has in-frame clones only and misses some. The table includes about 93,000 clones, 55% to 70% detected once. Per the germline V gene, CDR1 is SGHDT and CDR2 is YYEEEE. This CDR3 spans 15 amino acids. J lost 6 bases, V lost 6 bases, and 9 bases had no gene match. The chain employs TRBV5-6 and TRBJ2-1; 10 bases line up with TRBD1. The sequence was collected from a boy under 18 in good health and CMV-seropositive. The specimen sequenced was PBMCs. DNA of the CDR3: TGTGCCAGCACCCCGGGACAGGGGACTTTCAATGAGCAGTTCTTC. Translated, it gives CASTPGQGTFNEQFF.